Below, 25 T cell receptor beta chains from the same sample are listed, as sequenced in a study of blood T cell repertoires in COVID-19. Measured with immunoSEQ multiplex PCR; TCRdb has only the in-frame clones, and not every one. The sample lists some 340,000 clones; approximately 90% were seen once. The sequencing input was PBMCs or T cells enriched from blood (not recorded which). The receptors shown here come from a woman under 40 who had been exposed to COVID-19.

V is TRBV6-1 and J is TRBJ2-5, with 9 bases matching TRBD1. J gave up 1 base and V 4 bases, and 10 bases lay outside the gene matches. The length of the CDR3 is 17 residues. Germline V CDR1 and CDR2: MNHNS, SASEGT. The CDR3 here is CASSAFDRGYVQETQYF. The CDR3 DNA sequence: TGTGCCAGCAGTGCCTTTGACAGGGGGTATGTCCAAGAGACCCAGTACTTC.

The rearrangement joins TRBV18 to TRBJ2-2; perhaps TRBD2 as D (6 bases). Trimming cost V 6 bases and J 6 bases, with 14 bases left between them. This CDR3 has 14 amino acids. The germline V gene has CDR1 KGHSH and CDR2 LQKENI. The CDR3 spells CASSIVSGSGELFF. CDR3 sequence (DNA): TGTGCCAGCTCTATCGTAAGCGGGTCCGGGGAGCTGTTTTTT.

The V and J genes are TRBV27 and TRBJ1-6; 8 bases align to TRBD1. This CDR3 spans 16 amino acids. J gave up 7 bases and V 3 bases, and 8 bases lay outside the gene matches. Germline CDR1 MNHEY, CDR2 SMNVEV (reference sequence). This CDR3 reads CASSFGQGAQNSPLHF. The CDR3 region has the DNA TGTGCCAGCAGTTTTGGACAGGGAGCTCAGAATTCACCCCTCCACTTT.

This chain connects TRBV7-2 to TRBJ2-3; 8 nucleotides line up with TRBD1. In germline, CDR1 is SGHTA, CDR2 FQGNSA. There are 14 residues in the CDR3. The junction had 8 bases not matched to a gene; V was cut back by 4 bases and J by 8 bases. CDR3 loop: CASSSDRGSGTQYF. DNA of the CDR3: TGTGCCAGCAGCTCTGACAGGGGATCCGGTACGCAGTATTTT.

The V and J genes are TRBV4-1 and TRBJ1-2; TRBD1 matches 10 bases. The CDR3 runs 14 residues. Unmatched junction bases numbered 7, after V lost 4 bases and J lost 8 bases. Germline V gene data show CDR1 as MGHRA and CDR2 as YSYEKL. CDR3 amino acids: CASSPWDRGGGYTF. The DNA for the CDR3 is TGCGCCAGCAGCCCGTGGGACAGGGGCGGGGGCTACACCTTC.

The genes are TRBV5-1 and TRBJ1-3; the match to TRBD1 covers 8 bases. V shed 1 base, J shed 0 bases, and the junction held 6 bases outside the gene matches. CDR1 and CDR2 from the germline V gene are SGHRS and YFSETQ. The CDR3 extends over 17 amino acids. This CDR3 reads CASSLRSTGGSGNTIYF. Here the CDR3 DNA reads TGCGCCAGCAGCTTGCGGTCCACAGGGGGCTCTGGAAACACCATATATTTT.

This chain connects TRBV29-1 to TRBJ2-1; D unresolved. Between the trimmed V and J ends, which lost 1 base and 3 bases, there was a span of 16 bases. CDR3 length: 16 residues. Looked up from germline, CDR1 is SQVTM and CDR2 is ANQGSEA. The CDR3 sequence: CSVEGRPPRNYNEQFF. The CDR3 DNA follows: TGCAGCGTTGAAGGTCGGCCACCGAGGAACTACAATGAGCAGTTCTTC.

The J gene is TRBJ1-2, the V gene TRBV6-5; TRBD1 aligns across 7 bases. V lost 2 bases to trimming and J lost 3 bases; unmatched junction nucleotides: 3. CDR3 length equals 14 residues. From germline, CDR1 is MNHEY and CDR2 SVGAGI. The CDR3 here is CASSYTQGDYGYTF. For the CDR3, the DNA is TGTGCCAGCAGTTACACCCAGGGGGACTATGGCTACACCTTC.

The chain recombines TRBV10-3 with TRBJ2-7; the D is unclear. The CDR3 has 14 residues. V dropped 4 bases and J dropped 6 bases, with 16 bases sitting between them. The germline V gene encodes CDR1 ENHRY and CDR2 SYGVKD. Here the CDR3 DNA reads TGTGCCATCAGTGGACCCCGGCTTACGGGCGAGCAGTACTTC. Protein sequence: CAISGPRLTGEQYF.

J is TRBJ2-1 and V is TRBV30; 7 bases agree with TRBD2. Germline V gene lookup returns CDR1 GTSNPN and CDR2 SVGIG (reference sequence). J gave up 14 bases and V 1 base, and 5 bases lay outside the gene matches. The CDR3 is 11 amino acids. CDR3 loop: CAWSDPREEFF. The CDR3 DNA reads TGTGCCTGGAGTGACCCCCGGGAGGAGTTCTTC. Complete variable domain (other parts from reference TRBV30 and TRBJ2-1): SQTIHQWPATLVQPVGSPLSLECTVEGTSNPNLYWYRQAAGRGLQLLFYSVGIGQISSEVPQNLSASRPQDRQFILSSKKLLLSDSGFYLCAWSDPREEFFGPGTRLTVL.

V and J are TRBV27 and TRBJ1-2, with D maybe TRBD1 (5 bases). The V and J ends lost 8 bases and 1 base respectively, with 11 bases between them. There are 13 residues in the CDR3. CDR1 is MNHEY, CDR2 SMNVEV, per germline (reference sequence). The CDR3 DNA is TGTGCCAGCGGGGGGGGTAATAACTATGGCTACACCTTC. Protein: CASGGGNNYGYTF.

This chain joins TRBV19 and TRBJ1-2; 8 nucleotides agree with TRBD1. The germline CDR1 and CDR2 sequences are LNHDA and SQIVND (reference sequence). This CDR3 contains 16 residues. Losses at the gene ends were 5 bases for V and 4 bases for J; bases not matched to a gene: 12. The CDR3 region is CASSGRHRGISYGYTF. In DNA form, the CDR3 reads TGTGCCAGTAGTGGTCGCCACAGGGGGATAAGCTATGGCTACACCTTC.

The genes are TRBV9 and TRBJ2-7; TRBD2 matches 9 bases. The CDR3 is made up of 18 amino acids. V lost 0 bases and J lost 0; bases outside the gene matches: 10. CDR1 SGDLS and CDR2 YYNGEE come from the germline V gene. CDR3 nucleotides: TGTGCCAGCAGCGTAGGAGTTAGCGGGGGCCCGAGCTCCTACGAGCAGTACTTC. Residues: CASSVGVSGGPSSYEQYF.

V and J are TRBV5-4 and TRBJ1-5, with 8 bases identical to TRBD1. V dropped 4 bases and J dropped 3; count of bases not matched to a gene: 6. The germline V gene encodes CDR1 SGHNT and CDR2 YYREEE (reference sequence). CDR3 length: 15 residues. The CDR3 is CASSVQGGANQPQHF. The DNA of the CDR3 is TGTGCCAGCAGCGTACAGGGGGGAGCCAATCAGCCCCAGCATTTT.

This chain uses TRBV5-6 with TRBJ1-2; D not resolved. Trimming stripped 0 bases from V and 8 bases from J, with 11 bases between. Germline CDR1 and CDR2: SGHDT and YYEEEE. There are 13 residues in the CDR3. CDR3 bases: TGTGCCAGCAGCTTGGCCCCGATGAGGGGCTACACCTTC. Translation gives CASSLAPMRGYTF.

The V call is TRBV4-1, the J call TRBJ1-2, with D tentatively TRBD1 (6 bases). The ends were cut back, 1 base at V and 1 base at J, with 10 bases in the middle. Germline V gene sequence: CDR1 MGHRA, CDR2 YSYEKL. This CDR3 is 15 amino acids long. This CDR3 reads CASSQGRGGNYGYTF. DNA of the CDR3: TGCGCCAGCAGCCAAGGCCGAGGGGGTAACTATGGCTACACCTTC.

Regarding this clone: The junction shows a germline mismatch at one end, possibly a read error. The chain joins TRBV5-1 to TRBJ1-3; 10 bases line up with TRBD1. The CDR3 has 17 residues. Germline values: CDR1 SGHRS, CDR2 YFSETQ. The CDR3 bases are TGCGCCGGCAGGGGACAGGGGCTACTCCGGGGCGGAAACACCATATATTTT. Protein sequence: CAGRGQGLLRGGNTIYF.

The chain's CDR3 is CASGYRGRGYTF. The CDR3 DNA reads TGTGCCAGCGGATACAGGGGGCGCGGCTACACCTTC. The V gene is TRBV2, the J gene TRBJ1-2; 9 positions match TRBD1. Germline V gene data show CDR1 as SNHLY and CDR2 as FYNNEI. The CDR3 has 12 residues. V shed 8 bases and J 8 bases; nucleotides not matched to a gene: 6. Using reference TRBV2 and TRBJ1-2 for the parts outside the CDR3, the full variable domain is EPEVTQTPSHQVTQMGQEVILRCVPISNHLYFYWYRQILGQKVEFLVSFYNNEISEKSEIFDDQFSVERPDGSNFTLKIRSTKLEDSAMYFCASGYRGRGYTFGSGTRLTVV.

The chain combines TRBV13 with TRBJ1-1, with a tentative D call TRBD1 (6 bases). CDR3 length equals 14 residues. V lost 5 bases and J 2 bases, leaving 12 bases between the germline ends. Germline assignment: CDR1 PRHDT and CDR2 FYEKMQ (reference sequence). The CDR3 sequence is CASSQGQLNTEAFF. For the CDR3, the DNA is TGTGCCAGCAGCCAAGGACAGCTTAACACTGAAGCTTTCTTT.

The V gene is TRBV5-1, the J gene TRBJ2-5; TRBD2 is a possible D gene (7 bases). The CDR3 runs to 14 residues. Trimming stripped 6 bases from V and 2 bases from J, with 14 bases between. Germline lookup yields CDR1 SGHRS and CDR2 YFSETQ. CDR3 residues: CASTRGGVQETQYF. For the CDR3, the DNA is TGCGCCAGCACCAGAGGGGGGGTGCAAGAGACCCAGTACTTC. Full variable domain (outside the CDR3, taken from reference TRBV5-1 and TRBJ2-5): KAGVTQTPRYLIKTRGQQVTLSCSPISGHRSVSWYQQTPGQGLQFLFEYFSETQRNKGNFPGRFSGRQFSNSRSEMNVSTLELGDSALYLCASTRGGVQETQYFGPGTRLLVL.

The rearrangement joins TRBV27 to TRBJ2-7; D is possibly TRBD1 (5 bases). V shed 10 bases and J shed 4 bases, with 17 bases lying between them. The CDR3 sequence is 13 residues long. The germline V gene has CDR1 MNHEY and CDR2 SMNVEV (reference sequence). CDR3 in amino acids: CATRSEDSYEQYF. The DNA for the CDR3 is TGTGCCACCCGGTCGGAAGACAGTTACGAGCAGTACTTC.

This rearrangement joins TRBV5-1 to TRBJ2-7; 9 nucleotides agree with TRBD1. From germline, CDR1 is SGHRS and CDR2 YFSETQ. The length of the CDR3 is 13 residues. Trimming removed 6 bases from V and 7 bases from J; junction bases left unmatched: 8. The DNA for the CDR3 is TGCGCCAGCACGCAACAGGGGGCGTCAGAGCAGTACTTC. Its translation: CASTQQGASEQYF.

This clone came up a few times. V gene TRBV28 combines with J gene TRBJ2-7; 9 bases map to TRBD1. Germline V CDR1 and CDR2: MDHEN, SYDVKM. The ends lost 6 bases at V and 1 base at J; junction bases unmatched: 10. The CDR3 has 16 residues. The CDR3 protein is CASSLPPGQGSYEQYF. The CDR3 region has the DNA TGTGCCAGCAGCCTGCCTCCGGGACAGGGTTCCTACGAGCAGTACTTC.

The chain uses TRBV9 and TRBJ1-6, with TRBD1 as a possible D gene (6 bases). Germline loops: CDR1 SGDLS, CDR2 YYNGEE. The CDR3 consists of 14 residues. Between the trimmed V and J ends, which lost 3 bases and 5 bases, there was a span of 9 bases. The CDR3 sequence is CASSAGQNNSPLHF. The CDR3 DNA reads TGTGCCAGCAGCGCAGGACAGAATAATTCACCCCTCCACTTT.

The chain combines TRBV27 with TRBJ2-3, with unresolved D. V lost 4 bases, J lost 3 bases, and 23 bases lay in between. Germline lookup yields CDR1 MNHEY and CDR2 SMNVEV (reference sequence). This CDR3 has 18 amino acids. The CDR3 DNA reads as TGTGCCAGCAGTTCCTACTCCCTTCTAGGAATACGGACAGATACGCAGTATTTT. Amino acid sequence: CASSSYSLLGIRTDTQYF.